This TCR beta chain was captured in a study of shared clonotypes between healthy human individuals. Study-wide background: Three plates were used per donor for CD4 naive, three for CD4 memory, two for CD8 naive and one for CD8 memory.

Clones were sequenced by immunoSEQ multiplex PCR, and TCRdb holds only the in-frame ones, with some missing. The sample has 1.5 million to 2.5 million clones, approximately 94% seen once; the top ten hold roughly 1.2%. Naive-designated CD8 cells lacked CD45RO, were positively enriched for CCR7, and omitted terminally differentiated effector memory CD45RA+ cells. The source is a man aged 18 to 30 in good health. Input material: naive CD8+ T cells sorted from blood.

The CDR3 nucleotides read TGTGCCAGCAGCGCGGGACCGAGCAATGAGCAGTTCTTC. Its protein product is CASSAGPSNEQFF. The chain couples TRBV9 to TRBJ2-1; D could derive from TRBD1 or TRBD2 (5 bases each). This CDR3 has 13 residues. Germline-derived CDR1 and CDR2 are SGDLS and YYNGEE. The ends were cut back, 3 bases at V and 6 bases at J, with 10 bases in the middle.